The source of this T cell receptor (beta chain) is a study of T cells in Graves' hyperthyroidism and ophthalmopathy. Amplified TCR beta CDR3 regions came from RNA transcripts. The TCR CDR3 first-round RT-PCR relied on the HTBI primer set. TCRdb called the multiplex PCR reads again in MiXCR, with one record for every CDR3 protein. The data hold almost 600,000 distinct CDR3 sequences, with approximately 44% observed a single time. Diagnosis of hyperthyroidism was new in patients aged 18 to 65, and its duration was under 2 months. Study observations and caveats: The model anticipated ophthalmopathy a median about 6.5 months pre-onset. Ophthalmopathy and stable hyperthyroidism were told apart by a 13 V-J model. Peripheral blood also featured most of the thyroid clonotypes expanded above 0.001.

Turning to this clonotype: Its specificity is unknown.

Input material: peripheral blood or thyroid tissue (not recorded which). This clonotype was sampled from a woman between 18 and 29 years old with Graves' hyperthyroidism.

The CDR3 DNA is TGTGCCATCAGTGAGTCACGCACAGGGAGCACTGAAGCTTTCTTT. As protein: CAISESRTGSTEAFF. This chain joins TRBV10-3 and TRBJ1-1, with D possibly being TRBD1 (6 bases). The V end was cut by 0 bases, the J end by 4 bases, with 12 bases between. The CDR3 is 15 amino acids. Germline V gene lookup returns CDR1 ENHRY and CDR2 SYGVKD.